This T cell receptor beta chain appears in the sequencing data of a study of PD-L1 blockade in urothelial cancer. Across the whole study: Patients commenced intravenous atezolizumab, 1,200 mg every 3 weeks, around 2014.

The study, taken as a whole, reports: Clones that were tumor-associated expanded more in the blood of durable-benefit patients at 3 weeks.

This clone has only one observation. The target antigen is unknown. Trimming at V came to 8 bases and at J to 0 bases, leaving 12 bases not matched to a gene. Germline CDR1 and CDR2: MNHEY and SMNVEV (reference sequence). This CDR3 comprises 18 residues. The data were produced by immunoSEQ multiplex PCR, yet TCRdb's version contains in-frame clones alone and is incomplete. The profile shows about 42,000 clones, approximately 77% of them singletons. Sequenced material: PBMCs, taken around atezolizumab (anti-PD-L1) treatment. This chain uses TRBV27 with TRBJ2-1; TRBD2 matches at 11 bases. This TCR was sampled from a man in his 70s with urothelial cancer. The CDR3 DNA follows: TGTGCCAGCGGACCCCCCGGACTAGCGGGTTCCTCCTACAATGAGCAGTTCTTC. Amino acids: CASGPPGLAGSSYNEQFF.